In this sample, the clone carrying this T cell receptor (beta chain) turned up a few times. HTBI primers from iRepertoire and Arm-PCR of CDR3 regions yielded the TCR beta libraries. TCRdb called the multiplex PCR reads again in MiXCR, with one record for every CDR3 protein. The sample gives hundreds of thousands of distinct CDR3 sequences, 15% to 20% of which show up once; about 27% is in the top ten. Germline assignment: CDR1 SGHRS and CDR2 YFSETQ. CDR3 size: 15 residues. Deletions cut 4 bases from V and 0 bases from J, with 10 bases between. This sample is drawn from a study of regulatory T cells in long-lasting Graves disease. Specified time point: newly diagnosed GD, antithyroid drugs for less than 3 months. With RNA extracted from PBMCs as input, the TCR library was made. Separately, the same data were catalogued under a study of T cells in Graves' hyperthyroidism and ophthalmopathy.

The sample here was peripheral blood mononuclear cells (PBMCs), taken at new diagnosis, from a patient treated with antithyroid drugs. The chain employs TRBV5-1 and TRBJ2-2; possibly TRBD1 or TRBD2 for D (5 bases each). This TCR was sampled from a man aged 35-49 years with Graves disease. CDR3 sequence reads: CASSRGASNTGELFF. CDR3 nucleotides: TGCGCCAGCAGCCGGGGCGCCTCGAACACCGGGGAGCTGTTTTTT.